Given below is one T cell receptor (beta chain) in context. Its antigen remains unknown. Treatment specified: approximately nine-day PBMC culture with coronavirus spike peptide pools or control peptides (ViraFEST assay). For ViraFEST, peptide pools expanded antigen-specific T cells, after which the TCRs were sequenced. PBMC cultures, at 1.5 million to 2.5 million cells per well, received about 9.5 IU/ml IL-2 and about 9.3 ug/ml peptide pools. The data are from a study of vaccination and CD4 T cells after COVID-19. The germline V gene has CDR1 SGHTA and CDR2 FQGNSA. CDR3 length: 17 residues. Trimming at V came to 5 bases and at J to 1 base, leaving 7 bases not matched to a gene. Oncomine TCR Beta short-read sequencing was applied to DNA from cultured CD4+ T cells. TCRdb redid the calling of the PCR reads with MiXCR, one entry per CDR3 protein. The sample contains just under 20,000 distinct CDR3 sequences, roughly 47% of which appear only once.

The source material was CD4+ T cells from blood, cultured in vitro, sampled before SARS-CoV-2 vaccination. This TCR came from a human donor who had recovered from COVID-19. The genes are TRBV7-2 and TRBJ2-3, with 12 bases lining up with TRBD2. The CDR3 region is CASSVDGLAGRTDTQYF. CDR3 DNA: TGTGCCAGCAGCGTAGATGGACTAGCGGGACGCACAGATACGCAGTATTTT.